These T cell receptor beta chains were read from a single sample in a study of T cells in Graves' hyperthyroidism and ophthalmopathy. MiXCR was run by TCRdb on the multiplex PCR reads, yielding one entry per CDR3 protein. The table has about 620,000 distinct CDR3 sequences, under 20% seen once. The sequenced material came from blood. The origin of the receptors is a woman aged 25 to 39 with Graves' hyperthyroidism. Each CDR3 is given with its conserved first and last residue. Size values are once, few and many counts, or a class for expanded clones, and some rows have none.

TRBJ1-5 TRBV6-1 NA CASSDDGHVSYQPQHF
TRBJ1-1 TRBV11-3 few CASSPLRGGARTEAFF
TRBJ2-5 TRBV2 many CAIRRLAEETQYF
TRBJ2-7 TRBV28 many CASRHGITYEQYF
TRBJ1-6 TRBV7-9 NA CASSAPGQGYSPLHF
TRBJ1-5 TRBV27 few CASGQGDQPQHF
TRBJ2-7 TRBV5-1 few CASSLGDSFTYEQYF
TRBJ2-2 TRBV7-2 many CASSFRAGGLTNTGELFF
TRBJ1-4 TRBV20-1 few CSARGRLATNEKLFF
TRBJ2-1 TRBV6-2/TRBV6-3 NA CASRYHRGSNEQFF
TRBJ1-1 TRBV20-1 many CSAARSNTEAFF
TRBJ1-1 TRBV3-1 NA CASSQVSTEAFF
TRBJ2-5 TRBV30 NA CAWSTRLQETQYF
TRBJ1-1 TRBV7-3 NA CASSRLQGTEAFF
TRBJ2-3 TRBV6-5 NA CASSYSLGFSTDTQYF
TRBJ2-7 TRBV11-2 many CASSERDRSYEQYF
TRBJ2-3 TRBV15 many CATHRQGRTDTQYF
TRBJ1-2 TRBV28 NA CASSLDGTGYRYGYTF
TRBJ2-3 TRBV4-1 few CASSQLASASTDTQYF
TRBJ2-1 TRBV12-3/TRBV12-4 many CASSFGNEQFF
TRBJ1-3 TRBV3-1 many CASSRGGSGNTIYF
TRBJ2-5 TRBV2 many CASTGLAGGLETQYF
TRBJ2-7 TRBV10-3 many CAISKTSGLYEQYF
TRBJ1-5 TRBV24-1 few CATSDQGLNQPQHF
TRBJ2-7 TRBV4-2 NA CASSQDLGVPYEQYF
TRBJ2-7 TRBV5-8 NA CASGPAEYEQYF
TRBJ2-1 TRBV24-1 NA CATSDFPTSGSRNEQFF
TRBJ2-3 TRBV12-3/TRBV12-4 many CASSVRATDTQYF
TRBJ1-1 TRBV19 NA CASSIDRTGARTEAFF
TRBJ2-5 TRBV29-1 few CSVEIAQGGPETQYF
TRBJ2-2 TRBV3-1 few CASSQDDTGELFF
TRBJ2-7 TRBV6-1 few CASSEKGAAGFSYEQYF
TRBJ2-7 TRBV27 few CASSLLSRGEQYF
TRBJ1-3 TRBV2 few CASSGALSGPGNTIYF
TRBJ2-2 TRBV28 NA CASSRPDTGELFF
TRBJ2-5 TRBV2 many CASRRYFYGVQETQYF
TRBJ2-7 TRBV7-3 NA CASSQLGLAGGPSSYEQYF
TRBJ1-4 TRBV20-1 many CSASRGQAIKKLFF
TRBJ1-5 TRBV20-1 NA CSAMGGASGQPQHF
TRBJ1-2 TRBV29-1 many CSVEFRQGAGYTF
TRBJ2-1 TRBV7-2 NA CASSSHRRASGRPYNEQFF
TRBJ2-6 TRBV30 NA CAWTPGGSGANVLTF
TRBJ2-3 TRBV6-2/TRBV6-3 many CASSYPDSTDTQYF
TRBJ1-1 TRBV7-2 many CASSLGGAPNTEAFF
TRBJ2-3 TRBV20-1 once CSAIPLDRVGTDTQYF
TRBJ2-1 TRBV28 many CASSLSWGTDEQFF
TRBJ2-7 TRBV11-2 many CASSQVAGNSYEQYF
TRBJ2-1 TRBV27 many CASRPNSYNEQFF
TRBJ1-1 TRBV20-1 NA CSAFPQVDTEAFF
TRBJ2-7 TRBV6-5 many CASRPGTSVSSYEQYF
TRBJ2-1 TRBV29-1 many CSVESGGWREQFF
TRBJ2-5 TRBV12-3/TRBV12-4 many CASNQGLGGEETQYF
TRBJ2-3 TRBV5-1 many CASRSGTSSTDTQYF
TRBJ1-6 TRBV12-3/TRBV12-4 NA CASSLGPSYNSPLHF